Listed below are T cell receptor beta chains from one sample, sequenced in a study of T cell responses to AZD1222 COVID-19 vaccine. Here immunoSEQ multiplex PCR was the method, and the copy in TCRdb shows in-frame clones only, minus some. The data contain some 16,000 clones, about four fifths of them singletons. Specimen: peripheral blood, collected 28 days after the second AZD1222 dose. These receptors were obtained from an adult who received the AZD1222 COVID-19 vaccine. CDR3s include the opening cysteine and the closing phenylalanine or tryptophan. D genes are given only for firm matches. Clone size is not always given. Where it is, it says once, few, many or a class for expanded clones.

j_gene	abundance	v_gene	d_gene	CDR3nt	CDR3aa
TRBJ2-7	-	TRBV27	-	TGTGCCAGCAAGGAACCTTCCAGCGGATCCTACGAGCAGTACTTC	CASKEPSSGSYEQYF
TRBJ2-7	-	TRBV6-5	-	TGTGCCAGCAGTTTAGGACGGACCGCCTACGAGCAGTACTTC	CASSLGRTAYEQYF
TRBJ2-7	-	TRBV24-1	-	TGTGCCACCAGTGATTCCCGCAGGGATGAATACGAGCAGTACTTC	CATSDSRRDEYEQYF
TRBJ1-2	-	TRBV2	-	TGTGCCAGCAGCGTCCTGGATCGAGGCACCTTC	CASSVLDRGTF
TRBJ1-1	-	TRBV10-2	-	TGCGCCAGCAGTGAGTTCTCGGACGAGCCTGAAGCTTTCTTT	CASSEFSDEPEAFF
TRBJ2-3	few	TRBV30	-	TGTGCCTGGAGGCCCACGCGGGCACGCCGCACAGATACGCAGTATTTT	CAWRPTRARRTDTQYF
TRBJ1-1	-	TRBV7-2	-	TGTGCCAGCAGCGAAGCACCGAACACTGAAGCTTTCTTT	CASSEAPNTEAFF
TRBJ2-7	-	TRBV11-2	TRBD1	TGTGCCAGCGGACCCGGGACAGGGGTGACAGAGCAGTACTTC	CASGPGTGVTEQYF
TRBJ1-4	-	TRBV28	-	TGTGCCAGCAGCCCCGAAGTGGCAACTAATGAAAAACTGTTTTTT	CASSPEVATNEKLFF
TRBJ1-1	-	TRBV18	-	TGTGCCAGCTCACCAGTACAGGGTCAACACATGAACACTGAAGCTTTCTTT	CASSPVQGQHMNTEAFF
TRBJ2-7	-	TRBV27	-	TGTGCCAGCAGTTCGGGGGCGGACTACGAGCAGTACTTC	CASSSGADYEQYF
TRBJ2-5	-	TRBV2	TRBD1	TGTGCCAGCAGCCGGGACAGTCAAGAGACCCAGTACTTC	CASSRDSQETQYF
TRBJ1-6	-	TRBV3-1/TRBV3-2	-	TGTGCCAGCAGCCTATGGGACCGAAATTCACCCCTCCACTTT	CASSLWDRNSPLHF
TRBJ1-5	-	TRBV5-5	TRBD1	TGTGCCAGCAGCTCGGACAGGGGACGAGGTCAGCCCCAGCATTTT	CASSSDRGRGQPQHF
TRBJ2-1	-	TRBV7-2	-	TGTGCCAGCAGCCGGCAGGGGAATGCGCCATACAATGAGCAGTTCTTC	CASSRQGNAPYNEQFF
TRBJ2-3	-	TRBV7-9	-	TGTGCCAGCAGCTTAAATGAAAGAGATACGCAGTATTTT	CASSLNERDTQYF
TRBJ1-1	few	TRBV6-6	TRBD1	TGTGCCAGCAGTTACTCCGCAGGGGGCGAAGCTTTCTTT	CASSYSAGGEAFF
TRBJ2-3	-	TRBV13	-	TGTGCCAGCAGCTCGGGTTCCGTGGGGGATACGCAGTATTTT	CASSSGSVGDTQYF
TRBJ1-1	-	TRBV19	-	TGTGCCAGTAGTATTCGCCGGAACACTGAAGCTTTCTTT	CASSIRRNTEAFF
TRBJ2-1	few	TRBV4-3	-	TGCGCCAGCAGCCAAGATGGAAACCGCATCAATGAGCAGTTCTTC	CASSQDGNRINEQFF
TRBJ2-3	-	TRBV4-3	-	TGCGCCAGCAGCCTCGAGGCTGGCGGGGGCACAGATACGCAGTATTTT	CASSLEAGGGTDTQYF
TRBJ1-1	-	TRBV2	TRBD1	TGTGCCATCAAACAGGGGTCCCTTGGTACTGAAGCTTTCTTT	CAIKQGSLGTEAFF
TRBJ2-1	-	TRBV4-3	TRBD2	TGCGCCAGCAGCCCCGATAGCGGGGGGGTCTACAATGAGCAGTTCTTC	CASSPDSGGVYNEQFF
TRBJ2-2	-	TRBV4-3	-	TGCGCCAGCAGCCAAGGGGTTCGAGGGACCGGGGAGCTGTTTTTT	CASSQGVRGTGELFF
TRBJ2-6	-	TRBV5-8	-	TGTGCCAGCAGCTTGGTAGGGCTTAATTCTGGGGCCAACGTCCTGACTTTC	CASSLVGLNSGANVLTF
TRBJ2-5	-	TRBV7-2	TRBD2	TGTGCCAGCAGCTCCGGGACTAGCGGGGGGGCTTTAGAGACCCAGTACTTC	CASSSGTSGGALETQYF
TRBJ1-2	-	TRBV6-1	-	TGTGCCAGCAGTGAAGCTAGAAGGTGGTATGGCTACACCTTC	CASSEARRWYGYTF
TRBJ2-7	-	TRBV12-3/TRBV12-4	-	TGTGCCAGCAGTTTAGGGAGCTCCTACGAGCAGTACTTC	CASSLGSSYEQYF
TRBJ1-3	few	TRBV19	TRBD1	TGTGCCAGTAGTTACGGGACAGGGTCATCTGGAAACACCATATATTTT	CASSYGTGSSGNTIYF
TRBJ1-5	-	TRBV12-3/TRBV12-4	-	TGTGCCAGCAGTTTATCCGCCGGGCAGCCCCAGCATTTT	CASSLSAGQPQHF
TRBJ1-1	-	TRBV5-6	-	TGTGCCAGCAGCTCCTCCACTGAAGCTTTCTTT	CASSSSTEAFF
TRBJ2-5	-	TRBV10-1	-	TGCGCCAGCAGTGAGTCGGTGGGGCGGGGAAGAGAGACCCAGTACTTC	CASSESVGRGRETQYF
TRBJ1-3	-	TRBV14	-	TGTGCCAGCAGCCAAATGACAGCTGCTGGAAACACCATATATTTT	CASSQMTAAGNTIYF
TRBJ1-1	-	TRBV15	-	TGTGCCACCAGCAGAGTGGAGGGTACTGAAGCTTTCTTT	CATSRVEGTEAFF
TRBJ1-1	-	TRBV11-3	-	TGTGCCAGCAGCCAAGGGGTCGGCACTGAAGCTTTCTTT	CASSQGVGTEAFF
TRBJ2-3	-	TRBV9	-	TGTGCCAGCGGCCGGGCGGCTAGCACAGATACGCAGTATTTT	CASGRAASTDTQYF
TRBJ1-5	few	TRBV6-2/TRBV6-3	-	TGTGCCAGCAGTTACTTCGGGGGATCCAATCAGCCCCAGCATTTT	CASSYFGGSNQPQHF
TRBJ2-5	-	TRBV7-2	-	TGTGCCAGCAGCTTAAACCAGGGGCAACAAGAGACCCAGTACTTC	CASSLNQGQQETQYF
TRBJ2-2	large	TRBV7-9	TRBD2	TGTGCCAGCAGCCGGGACTACGGGACCGGGGAGCTGTTTTTT	CASSRDYGTGELFF
TRBJ1-2	-	TRBV5-1	-	TGCGCCAGCAGCCCATATGGGGGGCCCGGTACGGGCTACACCTTC	CASSPYGGPGTGYTF
TRBJ2-7	few	TRBV7-9	TRBD1	TGTGCCAGCAGCCTCCAGACAGGGTACGAGCAGTACTTC	CASSLQTGYEQYF
TRBJ1-3	-	TRBV10-3	-	TGTGCCATCAGTGAGGGGGGGCCCGGAAACACCATATATTTT	CAISEGGPGNTIYF
TRBJ2-7	-	TRBV2	TRBD2	TGTGCCAGCACTGGGACTAGCGGGGGGGCCTACGAGCAGTACTTC	CASTGTSGGAYEQYF
TRBJ2-2	-	TRBV27	-	TGTGCCAGCAGTTTATGGACTCCCGGGACCGGGGAGCTGTTTTTT	CASSLWTPGTGELFF
TRBJ1-1	-	TRBV6-5	TRBD1	TGTGCCAGCAGCGATGGACAGGGGGCCTCTGAAGCTTTCTTT	CASSDGQGASEAFF
TRBJ1-1	-	TRBV6-4	-	TGTGCCAGCAGAGGGGCGTCGGAGGCTTTCTTT	CASRGASEAFF
TRBJ2-1	once	TRBV6-4	TRBD2	TGTGCCAGCAGTGGACTAGCGGGGGGGAATGAGCAGTTCTTC	CASSGLAGGNEQFF
TRBJ2-7	-	TRBV7-9	TRBD1	TGTGCCAGCAGCCCAGGGGGCAGCTCCTACGAGCAGTACTTC	CASSPGGSSYEQYF
TRBJ1-3	-	TRBV18	-	TGTGCCAGCTCACCCCAGGATTCGGGCTCTGGAAACACCATATATTTT	CASSPQDSGSGNTIYF
TRBJ2-7	-	TRBV5-1	-	TGCGCCAGCAGTCCAACTGCCGGGGCCTCGTACGAGCAGTACTTC	CASSPTAGASYEQYF